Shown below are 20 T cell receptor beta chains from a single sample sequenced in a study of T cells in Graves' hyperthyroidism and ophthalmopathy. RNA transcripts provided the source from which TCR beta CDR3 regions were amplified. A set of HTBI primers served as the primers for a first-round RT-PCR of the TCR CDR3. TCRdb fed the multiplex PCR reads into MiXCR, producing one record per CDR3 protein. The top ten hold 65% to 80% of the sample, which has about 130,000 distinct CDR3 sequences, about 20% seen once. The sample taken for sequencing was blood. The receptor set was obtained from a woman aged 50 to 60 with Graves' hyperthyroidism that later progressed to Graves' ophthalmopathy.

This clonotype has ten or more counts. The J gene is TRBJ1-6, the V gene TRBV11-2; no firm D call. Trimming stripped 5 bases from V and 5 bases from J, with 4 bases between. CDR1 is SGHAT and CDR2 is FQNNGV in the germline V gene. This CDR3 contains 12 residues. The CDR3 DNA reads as TGTGCCAGCAGCCTTGATAATTCACCCCTCCACTTT. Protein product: CASSLDNSPLHF.

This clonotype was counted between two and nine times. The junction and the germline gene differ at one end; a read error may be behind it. Written as DNA, the CDR3 is TGCACCAGCAGACACCCGGGACAATTTTCGGATAATTCACCCCTCCACTTT. The encoded protein is CTSRHPGQFSDNSPLHF. The chain has TRBV4-1 and TRBJ1-6; maybe TRBD1 (6 bases). The V gene's germline CDR1 is MGHRA and CDR2 YSYEKL. The CDR3 has 17 residues.

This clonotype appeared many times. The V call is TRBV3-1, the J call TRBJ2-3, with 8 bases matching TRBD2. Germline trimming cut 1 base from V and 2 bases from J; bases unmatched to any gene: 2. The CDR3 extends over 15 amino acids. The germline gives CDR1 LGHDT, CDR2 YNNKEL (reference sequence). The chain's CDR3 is CASSQAGGPTDTQYF. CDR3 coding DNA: TGTGCCAGCAGCCAAGCGGGAGGGCCCACAGATACGCAGTATTTT.

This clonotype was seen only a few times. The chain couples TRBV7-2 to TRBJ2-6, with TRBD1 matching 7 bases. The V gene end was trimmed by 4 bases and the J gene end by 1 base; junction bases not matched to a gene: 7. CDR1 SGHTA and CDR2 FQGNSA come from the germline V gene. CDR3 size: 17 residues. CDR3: CASSSRTGLSGANVLTF. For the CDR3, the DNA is TGTGCCAGCAGCTCCAGGACAGGCCTTTCTGGGGCCAACGTCCTGACTTTC.

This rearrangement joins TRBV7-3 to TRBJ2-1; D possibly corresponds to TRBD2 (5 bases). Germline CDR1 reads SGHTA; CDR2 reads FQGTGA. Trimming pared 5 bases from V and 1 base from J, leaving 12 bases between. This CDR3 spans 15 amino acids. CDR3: CASSPEERSYNEQFF. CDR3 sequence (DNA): TGTGCCAGCAGCCCAGAGGAGCGGTCCTACAATGAGCAGTTCTTC.

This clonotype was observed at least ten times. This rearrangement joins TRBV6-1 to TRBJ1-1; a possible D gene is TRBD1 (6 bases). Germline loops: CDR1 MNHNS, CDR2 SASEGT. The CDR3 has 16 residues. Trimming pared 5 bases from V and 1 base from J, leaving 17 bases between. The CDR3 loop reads CASSYRGAPSNTEAFF. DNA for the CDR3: TGTGCCAGCAGTTATAGGGGGGCCCCTTCGAACACTGAAGCTTTCTTT.

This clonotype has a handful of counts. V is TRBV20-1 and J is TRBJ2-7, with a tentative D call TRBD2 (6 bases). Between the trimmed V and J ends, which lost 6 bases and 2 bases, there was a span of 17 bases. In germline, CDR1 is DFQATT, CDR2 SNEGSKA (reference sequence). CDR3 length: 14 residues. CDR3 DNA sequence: TGCAGTGCGGGGGGAACCGGGAGAGCCTACGAGCAGTACTTC. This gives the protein CSAGGTGRAYEQYF.

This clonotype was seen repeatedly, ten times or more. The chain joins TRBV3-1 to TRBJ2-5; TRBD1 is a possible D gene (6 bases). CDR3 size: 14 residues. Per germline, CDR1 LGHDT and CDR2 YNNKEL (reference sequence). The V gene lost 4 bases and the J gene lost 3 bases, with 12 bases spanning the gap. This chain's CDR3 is CASSPWAGEETQYF. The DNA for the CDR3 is TGTGCCAGCAGCCCCTGGGCAGGGGAAGAGACCCAGTACTTC.

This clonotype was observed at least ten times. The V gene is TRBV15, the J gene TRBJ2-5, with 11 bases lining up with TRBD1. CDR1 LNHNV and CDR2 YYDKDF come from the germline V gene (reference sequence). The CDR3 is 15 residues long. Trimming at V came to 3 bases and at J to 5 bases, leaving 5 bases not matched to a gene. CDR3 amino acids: CATSRDRGLMETQYF. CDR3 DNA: TGTGCCACCAGCAGGGACAGGGGGCTGATGGAGACCCAGTACTTC.

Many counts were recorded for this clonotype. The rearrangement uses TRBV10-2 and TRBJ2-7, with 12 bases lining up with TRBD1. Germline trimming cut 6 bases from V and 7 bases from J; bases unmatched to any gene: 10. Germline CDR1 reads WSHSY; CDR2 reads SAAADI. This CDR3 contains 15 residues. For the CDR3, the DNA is TGCGCCAGCAGGACTCCGGGACAGGGGGCGCAGGAGCAGTACTTC. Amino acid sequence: CASRTPGQGAQEQYF.

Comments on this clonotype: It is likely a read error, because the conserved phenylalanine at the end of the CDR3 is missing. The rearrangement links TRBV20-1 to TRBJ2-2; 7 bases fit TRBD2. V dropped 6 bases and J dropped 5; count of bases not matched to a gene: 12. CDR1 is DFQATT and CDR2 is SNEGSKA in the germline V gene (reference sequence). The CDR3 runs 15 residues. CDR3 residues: CSAVAEGGWTGELFS. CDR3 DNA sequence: TGCAGTGCAGTAGCCGAGGGAGGGTGGACCGGGGAGCTGTTTTCT.

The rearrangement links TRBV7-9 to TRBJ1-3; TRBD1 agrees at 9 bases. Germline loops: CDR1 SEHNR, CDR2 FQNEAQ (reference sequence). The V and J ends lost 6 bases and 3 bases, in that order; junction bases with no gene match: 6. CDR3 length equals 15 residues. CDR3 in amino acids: CASSIQGADGNTIYF. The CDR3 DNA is TGTGCCAGCAGTATACAGGGGGCGGATGGAAACACCATATATTTT.

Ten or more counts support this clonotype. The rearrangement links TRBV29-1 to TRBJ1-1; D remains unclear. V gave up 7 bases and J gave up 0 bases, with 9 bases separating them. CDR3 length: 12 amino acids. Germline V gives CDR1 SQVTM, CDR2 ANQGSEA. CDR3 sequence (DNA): TGCAGCGCCCAGACCATGAACACTGAAGCTTTCTTT. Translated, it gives CSAQTMNTEAFF.

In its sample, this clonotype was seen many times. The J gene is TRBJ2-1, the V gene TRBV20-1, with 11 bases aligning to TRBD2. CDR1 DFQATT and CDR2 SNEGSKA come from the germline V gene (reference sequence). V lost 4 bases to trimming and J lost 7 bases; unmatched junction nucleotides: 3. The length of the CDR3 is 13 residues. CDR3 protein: CSAIASGRNEQFF. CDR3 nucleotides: TGCAGTGCTATCGCTAGCGGGAGGAATGAGCAGTTCTTC.

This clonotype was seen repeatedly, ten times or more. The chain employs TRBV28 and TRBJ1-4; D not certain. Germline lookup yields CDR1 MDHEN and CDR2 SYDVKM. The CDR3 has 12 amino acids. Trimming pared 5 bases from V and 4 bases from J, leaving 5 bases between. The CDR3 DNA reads TGTGCCAGCAGTGACAATAATGAAAAACTGTTTTTT. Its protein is CASSDNNEKLFF.

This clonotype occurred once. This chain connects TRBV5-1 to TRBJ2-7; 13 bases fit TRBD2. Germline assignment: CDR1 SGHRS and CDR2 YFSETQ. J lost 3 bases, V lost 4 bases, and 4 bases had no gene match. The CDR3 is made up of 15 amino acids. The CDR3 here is CASSPLAGGIYEQYF. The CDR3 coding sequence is TGCGCCAGCAGCCCACTAGCGGGAGGGATCTACGAGCAGTACTTC. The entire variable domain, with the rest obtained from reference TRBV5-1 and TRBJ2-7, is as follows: KAGVTQTPRYLIKTRGQQVTLSCSPISGHRSVSWYQQTPGQGLQFLFEYFSETQRNKGNFPGRFSGRQFSNSRSEMNVSTLELGDSALYLCASSPLAGGIYEQYFGPGTRLTVT.

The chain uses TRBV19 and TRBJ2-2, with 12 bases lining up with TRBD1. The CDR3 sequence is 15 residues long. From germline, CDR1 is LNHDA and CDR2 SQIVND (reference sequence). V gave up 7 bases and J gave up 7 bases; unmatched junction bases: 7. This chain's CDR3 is CASTPGTGGIGELFF. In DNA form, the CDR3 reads TGTGCCAGTACCCCCGGGACAGGGGGCATCGGGGAGCTGTTTTTT.

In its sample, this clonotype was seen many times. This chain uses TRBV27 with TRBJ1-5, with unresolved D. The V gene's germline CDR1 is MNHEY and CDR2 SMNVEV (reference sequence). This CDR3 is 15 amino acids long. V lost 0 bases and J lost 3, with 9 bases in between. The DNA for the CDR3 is TGTGCCAGCAGTTTATCGTGGGGTGTCAATCAGCCCCAGCATTTT. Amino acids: CASSLSWGVNQPQHF.

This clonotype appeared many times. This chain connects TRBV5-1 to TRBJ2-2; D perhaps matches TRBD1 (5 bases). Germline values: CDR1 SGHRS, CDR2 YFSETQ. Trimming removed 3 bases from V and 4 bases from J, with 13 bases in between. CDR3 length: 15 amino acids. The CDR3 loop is CASSSRQRLTGELFF. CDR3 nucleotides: TGCGCCAGCAGCTCTAGACAGCGACTCACCGGGGAGCTGTTTTTT.

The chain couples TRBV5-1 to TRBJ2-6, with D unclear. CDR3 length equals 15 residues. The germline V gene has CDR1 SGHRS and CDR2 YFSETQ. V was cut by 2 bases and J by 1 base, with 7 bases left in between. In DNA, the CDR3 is TGCGCCAGCAGCTTATCGCCGTCTGGGGCCAACGTCCTGACTTTC. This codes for CASSLSPSGANVLTF.